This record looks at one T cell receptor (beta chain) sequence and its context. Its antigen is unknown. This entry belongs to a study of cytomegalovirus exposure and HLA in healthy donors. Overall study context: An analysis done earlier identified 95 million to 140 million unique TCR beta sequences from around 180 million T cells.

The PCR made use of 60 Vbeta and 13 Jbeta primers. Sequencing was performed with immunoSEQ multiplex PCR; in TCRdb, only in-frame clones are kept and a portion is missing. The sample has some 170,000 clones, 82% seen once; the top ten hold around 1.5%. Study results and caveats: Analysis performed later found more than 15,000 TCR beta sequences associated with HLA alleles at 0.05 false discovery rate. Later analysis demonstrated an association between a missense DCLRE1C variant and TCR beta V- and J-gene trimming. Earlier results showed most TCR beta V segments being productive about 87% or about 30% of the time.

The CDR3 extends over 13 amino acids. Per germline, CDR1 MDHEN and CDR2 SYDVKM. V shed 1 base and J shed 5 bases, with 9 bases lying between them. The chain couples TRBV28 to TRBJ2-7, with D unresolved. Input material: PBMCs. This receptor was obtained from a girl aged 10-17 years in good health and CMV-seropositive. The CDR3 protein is CASSLFSGDEQYF. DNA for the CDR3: TGTGCCAGCAGTTTATTCTCGGGTGACGAGCAGTACTTC.